This record concerns one T cell receptor beta chain sequence. Its target is not known. This sample stems from a study of siplizumab effects on memory and regulatory T cells. The method was immunoSEQ multiplex PCR; TCRdb's version includes in-frame clones alone and lacks a portion of them. The profile covers roughly 100,000 clones, with around 93% appearing a single time and less than 0.35% taken by the ten largest. General study findings and limits: Roughly 75-96% of proliferating clones (CD4+ or CD8+) could not be assigned a naive or memory phenotype. Naive T cells looked more diverse than memory cells and looked like major alloresponse contributors. Alloreactive sequences traceable to unstimulated CD4+ memory cells declined significantly under siplizumab.

V was trimmed by 3 bases and J by 4 bases, leaving 10 bases between them. Germline CDR1 is KGHSH and CDR2 is LQKENI. The CDR3 is 13 residues long. This receptor was taken from a human donor in good health. This chain links TRBV18 with TRBJ2-7; no firm D call. Sequencing used CD4+ T cells sorted from blood. The chain's CDR3 is CASSPKTTYEQYF. CDR3 coding DNA: TGTGCCAGCTCACCCAAAACTACATACGAGCAGTACTTC. Complete variable domain (other parts from reference TRBV18 and TRBJ2-7): NAGVMQNPRHLVRRRGQEARLRCSPMKGHSHVYWYRQLPEEGLKFMVYLQKENIIDESGMPKERFSAEFPKEGPSILRIQQVVRGDSAAYFCASSPKTTYEQYFGPGTRLTVT.